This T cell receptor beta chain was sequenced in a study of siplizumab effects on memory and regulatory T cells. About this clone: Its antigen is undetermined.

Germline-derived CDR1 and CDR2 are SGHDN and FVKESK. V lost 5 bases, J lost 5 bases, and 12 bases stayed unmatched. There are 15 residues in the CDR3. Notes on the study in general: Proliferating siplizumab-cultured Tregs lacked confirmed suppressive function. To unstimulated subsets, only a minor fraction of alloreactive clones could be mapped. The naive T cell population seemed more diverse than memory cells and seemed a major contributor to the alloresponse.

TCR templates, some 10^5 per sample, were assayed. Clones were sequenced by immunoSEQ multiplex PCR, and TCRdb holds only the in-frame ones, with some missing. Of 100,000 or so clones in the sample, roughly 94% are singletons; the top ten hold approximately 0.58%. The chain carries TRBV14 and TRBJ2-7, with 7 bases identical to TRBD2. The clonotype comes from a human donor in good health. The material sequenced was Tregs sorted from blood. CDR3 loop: CASSSRGGSVHEQYF. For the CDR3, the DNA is TGTGCCAGCAGCTCAAGGGGCGGGAGCGTCCACGAGCAGTACTTC.